This T cell receptor beta chain was recovered during a study of blood T cell repertoires in COVID-19. Study-wide background: COVID-19 samples, acute and convalescent, were from the United States, Italy and Spain.

The repertoire was sequenced with immunoSEQ multiplex PCR; TCRdb's copy has only in-frame clones and lacks some. The sample yields 300,000 to 500,000 clones, roughly 88% seen once. Each participant's cohort was designated according to participant-reported clinical history. The ends were cut back, 0 bases at V and 0 bases at J, with 15 bases in the middle. CDR3 length: 17 amino acids. Germline CDR1 reads SGHTS; CDR2 reads YDEGEE. This receptor was obtained from a woman aged 25 to 45 with acute COVID-19. The gene calls are TRBV5-8 and TRBJ1-1; D not certain. Specimen: PBMCs or T cells enriched from blood (not recorded which). The CDR3 here is CASSLAGPLGLNTEAFF. The CDR3 DNA follows: TGTGCCAGCAGCTTGGCAGGTCCCCTTGGTTTGAACACTGAAGCTTTCTTT.